This section outlines one TCR beta chain sequence together with its context. As yet, its antigen is unknown. The CDR3 has 14 amino acids. Germline CDR1 reads MNHNS; CDR2 reads SASEGT. Trimming shortened V by 4 bases and J by 8 bases, and 14 bases separated the two germline ends. Produced via immunoSEQ multiplex PCR; TCRdb's table is partial and in-frame only. Of approximately 60,000 clones in the sample, about 90% were seen once. This specimen comes from a study of cytomegalovirus exposure and HLA in healthy donors. For the study at large: According to later analysis, the same platform produced the 120 validation and several hundred first-cohort repertoires.

Study conclusions and caveats: The study designated fewer than 200 TCR beta chains cytomegalovirus-associated. TCR sequences were mostly rare, though some public TCRs occurred in many donors.

This sequence originates from a woman between 18 and 30 years old in good health and CMV-seronegative. The chain employs TRBV6-1 and TRBJ1-4; D is possibly TRBD1 (6 bases). The material sequenced was PBMCs. The CDR3 is CASSGGGVDEKLFF. In DNA, the CDR3 is TGTGCCAGCAGTGGAGGGGGAGTAGACGAAAAACTGTTTTTT.